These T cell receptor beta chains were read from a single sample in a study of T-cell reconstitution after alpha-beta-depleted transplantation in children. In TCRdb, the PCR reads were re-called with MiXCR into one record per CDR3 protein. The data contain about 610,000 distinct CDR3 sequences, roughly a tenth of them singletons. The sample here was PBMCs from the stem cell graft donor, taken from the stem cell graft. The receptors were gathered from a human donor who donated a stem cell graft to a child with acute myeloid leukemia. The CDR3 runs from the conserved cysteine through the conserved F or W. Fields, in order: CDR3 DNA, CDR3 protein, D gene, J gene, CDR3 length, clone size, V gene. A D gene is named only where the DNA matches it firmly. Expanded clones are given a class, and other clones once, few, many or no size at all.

CDR3nt: TGCAGCGTTGAAGATGACCAGCGGGAGACTTTTGGGGAGCAGTACTTC
CDR3aa: CSVEDDQRETFGEQYF
d_gene: TRBD2
j_gene: TRBJ2-7
len: 16
abundance: few
v_gene: TRBV29-1

CDR3nt: TGTGCCAGCAGCGGCAGGACAGTCACCAAGGGTTCTGAAGCTTTCTTT
CDR3aa: CASSGRTVTKGSEAFF
d_gene: -
j_gene: TRBJ1-1
len: 16
abundance: many
v_gene: TRBV7-2

CDR3nt: TGTGCCAGCTGGTTGGGACTAGCGGGAGGATGGGGCGGGGACAATGAGCAGTTCTTC
CDR3aa: CASWLGLAGGWGGDNEQFF
d_gene: TRBD2
j_gene: TRBJ2-1
len: 19
abundance: -
v_gene: TRBV13

CDR3nt: TGTGCCAGCAGCGTACTAGCGGGGTACGAGCAGTACTTC
CDR3aa: CASSVLAGYEQYF
d_gene: TRBD2
j_gene: TRBJ2-7
len: 13
abundance: many
v_gene: TRBV7-2

CDR3nt: TGTGCCAGCAGCCCTCCGGGACTAGTTCCAGATACGCAGTATTTT
CDR3aa: CASSPPGLVPDTQYF
d_gene: TRBD2
j_gene: TRBJ2-3
len: 15
abundance: few
v_gene: TRBV3-1

CDR3nt: TGCGCCAGTTTCGGACAGGGGAACACCGGGGAGCTGTTTTTT
CDR3aa: CASFGQGNTGELFF
d_gene: TRBD1
j_gene: TRBJ2-2
len: 14
abundance: -
v_gene: TRBV10-2

CDR3nt: TGTGCCAGCAGTTACGAGAACACCGGGGAGCTGTTTTTT
CDR3aa: CASSYENTGELFF
d_gene: -
j_gene: TRBJ2-2
len: 13
abundance: few
v_gene: TRBV6-2/TRBV6-3

CDR3nt: TGCAGCGTTGGGGGTCCCGATAAGCAGTACTTC
CDR3aa: CSVGGPDKQYF
d_gene: -
j_gene: TRBJ2-7
len: 11
abundance: few
v_gene: TRBV29-1

CDR3nt: TGTGCCAGCAGCGTAGATACGAACGCGGACAGACACTCTGGAAACACCATATATTTT
CDR3aa: CASSVDTNADRHSGNTIYF
d_gene: -
j_gene: TRBJ1-3
len: 19
abundance: many
v_gene: TRBV9

CDR3nt: TGTGCCAGCAGCCCCCACCCGAACAAGGGCCCGAACTATGGCTACACCTTC
CDR3aa: CASSPHPNKGPNYGYTF
d_gene: -
j_gene: TRBJ1-2
len: 17
abundance: -
v_gene: TRBV3-1

CDR3nt: TGCAGCGTTGATATGGGATACAATGAGCAGTTCTTC
CDR3aa: CSVDMGYNEQFF
d_gene: -
j_gene: TRBJ2-1
len: 12
abundance: -
v_gene: TRBV29-1

CDR3nt: TGCGCCAGCAGCTCGGGGGACTACCGGGGGCGGCCGTATTTT
CDR3aa: CASSSGDYRGRPYF
d_gene: -
j_gene: TRBJ2-3
len: 14
abundance: few
v_gene: TRBV5-1

CDR3nt: TGTGCCAGCAGCCGGTCGGGGGGACTCCCTCCCTACGAGCAGTACTTC
CDR3aa: CASSRSGGLPPYEQYF
d_gene: TRBD2
j_gene: TRBJ2-7
len: 16
abundance: -
v_gene: TRBV7-3

CDR3nt: TGCAGCGTTGTTCGGCTAGATACGCAGTATTTT
CDR3aa: CSVVRLDTQYF
d_gene: -
j_gene: TRBJ2-3
len: 11
abundance: many
v_gene: TRBV29-1

CDR3nt: TGTGCCACCGAGTTACCGGGACAGGGAACCACCGGGGAGCTGTTTTTT
CDR3aa: CATELPGQGTTGELFF
d_gene: TRBD1
j_gene: TRBJ2-2
len: 16
abundance: many
v_gene: TRBV15

CDR3nt: TGTGCCAGCACCTACAGCAGATACACAGATACGCAGTATTTT
CDR3aa: CASTYSRYTDTQYF
d_gene: -
j_gene: TRBJ2-3
len: 14
abundance: many
v_gene: TRBV6-2/TRBV6-3

CDR3nt: TGTGCCAGCAGCTTAGGCGGGGGGACAGTACATTACGAGCAGTACTTC
CDR3aa: CASSLGGGTVHYEQYF
d_gene: -
j_gene: TRBJ2-7
len: 16
abundance: -
v_gene: TRBV11-2

CDR3nt: TGCAGTGCTACTAGCGGGACCATCATAAATGAGCAGTTCTTC
CDR3aa: CSATSGTIINEQFF
d_gene: TRBD2
j_gene: TRBJ2-1
len: 14
abundance: few
v_gene: TRBV20-1

CDR3nt: TGTGCCAGCAGCCACCCCGACGTTTATACGCAGTATTTT
CDR3aa: CASSHPDVYTQYF
d_gene: -
j_gene: TRBJ2-3
len: 13
abundance: many
v_gene: TRBV6-1

CDR3nt: TGTGCCAGCAGCGTAGAGTTGGCGTTCACAGATACGCAGTATTTT
CDR3aa: CASSVELAFTDTQYF
d_gene: -
j_gene: TRBJ2-3
len: 15
abundance: few
v_gene: TRBV9

CDR3nt: TGCGCCAGCACCCGGAGGGGAGGGCCTGAAGAGACCCAGTACTTC
CDR3aa: CASTRRGGPEETQYF
d_gene: TRBD2
j_gene: TRBJ2-5
len: 15
abundance: -
v_gene: TRBV5-1

CDR3nt: TGCAGCGTTCGGCGGGAGGGTACCTACGAGCAGTACTTC
CDR3aa: CSVRREGTYEQYF
d_gene: TRBD2
j_gene: TRBJ2-7
len: 13
abundance: many
v_gene: TRBV29-1

CDR3nt: TGTGCCAGCAGCTTGGGAGGGGACAGGCAGGGCTACCCCTTC
CDR3aa: CASSLGGDRQGYPF
d_gene: TRBD1
j_gene: TRBJ1-2
len: 14
abundance: -
v_gene: TRBV5-4

CDR3nt: TGTGCCTGGAGTGGGGGCGGGAGGGCCAGGGATGAGCAGTTCTTC
CDR3aa: CAWSGGGRARDEQFF
d_gene: TRBD2
j_gene: TRBJ2-1
len: 15
abundance: -
v_gene: TRBV30

CDR3nt: TGTGCCAGCAGTTCCCTGACTAGCGGGAGGTACAATGAGCAGTTCTTC
CDR3aa: CASSSLTSGRYNEQFF
d_gene: TRBD2
j_gene: TRBJ2-1
len: 16
abundance: -
v_gene: TRBV27